The clone carrying this TCR beta chain was picked up a small number of times. Sample-barcoded 5' priming and a J-beta primer mix drove a second PCR of 7 to 11 cycles. TCRdb passed the 5' RACE reads through MiXCR, listing each CDR3 protein once. The repertoire consists of 450,000 to 650,000 distinct CDR3 sequences, with about 24% occurring once and the leading ten covering just under 9%. This entry belongs to a study of blood T cells in healthy people across ages. The CDR3 has 16 residues. V was clipped by 6 bases and J by 10 bases; unmatched bases: 12. Per germline, CDR1 SNHLY and CDR2 FYNNEI. The same sample was also studied in work on T cells of mothers and their children.

This chain connects TRBV2 to TRBJ2-4; 13 positions agree with TRBD2. The receptor's source is a boy between 5 and 17 years old in good health. Sequencing used blood. CDR3 sequence (DNA): TGTGCCAGCAGGACAGGACTAGCGGGGGCTTCGGGGATTCAGTACTTC. It codes for CASRTGLAGASGIQYF. Together with reference TRBV2 and TRBJ2-4, the CDR3 gives the full variable domain: EPEVTQTPSHQVTQMGQEVILRCVPISNHLYFYWYRQILGQKVEFLVSFYNNEISEKSEIFDDQFSVERPDGSNFTLKIRSTKLEDSAMYFCASRTGLAGASGIQYFGAGTRLSVL.